This is a list of T cell receptor beta chains from one sample in a study of blood T cells in healthy people across ages. Each CDR3 protein gets one entry after TCRdb re-called the 5' RACE reads with MiXCR. The sample comprises fewer than 2,000,000 distinct CDR3 sequences, about 35% of which are singletons, and over 9% rests with the top ten. Source material: blood. Receptor source: a woman younger than 45 in good health. The CDR3 runs from the conserved cysteine through the conserved F or W. The order of the fields is CDR3 length, V gene, clone size, J gene, D gene, CDR3 protein, CDR3 DNA. A D gene is named only where the DNA matches it firmly. A row's size may be missing; if present it is once, few, many or a size class.

17,TRBV5-6,few,TRBJ2-3,TRBD2,CASRRLAGGQGTDTQYF,TGTGCCAGCAGGCGACTAGCGGGGGGCCAAGGCACAGATACGCAGTATTTT
15,TRBV25-1,few,TRBJ2-2,TRBD2,CASSREGMNTGELFF,TGTGCCAGCAGTCGGGAGGGGATGAACACCGGGGAGCTGTTTTTT
15,TRBV20-1,.,TRBJ2-5,TRBD2,CSASGNRGGQETQYF,TGCAGTGCTAGTGGCAACCGGGGGGGCCAAGAGACCCAGTACTTC
14,TRBV9,few,TRBJ1-2,.,CASRDMAGNYGYTF,TGTGCCAGCAGAGACATGGCGGGAAACTATGGCTACACCTTC
15,TRBV2,few,TRBJ2-7,TRBD2,CASSEQGLAGDEQYF,TGTGCCAGCAGTGAACAGGGGCTAGCGGGGGACGAGCAGTACTTC
16,TRBV20-1,.,TRBJ2-2,TRBD2,CSARATSGTLTGERFF,TGCAGTGCTAGAGCGACTAGCGGGACTTTAACCGGGGAGCGGTTTTTT
14,TRBV28,.,TRBJ2-3,TRBD2,CASRLTSVRDTQYF,TGTGCCAGCAGACTGACTAGCGTACGCGATACGCAGTATTTT
17,TRBV9,.,TRBJ2-2,TRBD2,CASSELAGGSNTGELFF,TGTGCCAGCAGCGAGCTAGCGGGGGGTTCGAACACCGGGGAGCTGTTTTTT
16,TRBV11-2,few,TRBJ2-5,.,CASSPPGPRVQETQYF,TGTGCCAGCAGCCCACCGGGTCCCCGGGTGCAAGAGACCCAGTACTTC
18,TRBV4-1,few,TRBJ1-2,.,CASSQVGAPNRARAGYTF,TGCGCCAGCAGCCAAGTTGGGGCCCCCAACAGGGCGCGGGCGGGCTACACCTTC
13,TRBV12-3/TRBV12-4,.,TRBJ2-1,TRBD1,CASNSGTVFPGFF,TGTGCCAGCAACTCCGGGACAGTTTTTCCCGGGTTCTTC
17,TRBV12-3/TRBV12-4,.,TRBJ1-4,TRBD1,CASSPGQGKWTNEKLFF,TGTGCCAGCAGTCCGGGACAGGGAAAGTGGACTAATGAAAAACTGTTTTTT
16,TRBV6-1,few,TRBJ1-4,TRBD1,CASSEGQGATNEKLFF,TGTGCCAGCAGTGAGGGACAGGGGGCAACTAATGAAAAACTGTTTTTT
17,TRBV4-1,few,TRBJ2-3,.,CASSQVETTALSDTQYF,TGCGCCAGCAGCCAAGTGGAGACTACCGCCCTTTCAGATACGCAGTATTTT
19,TRBV6-2/TRBV6-3,few,TRBJ1-5,TRBD1,CASSVGLRDRGERNHPQHF,TGTGCCAGCAGTGTTGGGCTCCGGGACAGGGGTGAGCGCAATCACCCCCAGCATTTT
14,TRBV7-8,.,TRBJ1-1,TRBD1,CASRLDRGLSEAFF,TGTGCCAGCAGGCTAGACAGGGGACTTTCTGAAGCTTTCTTT
14,TRBV11-2,.,TRBJ2-1,TRBD1,CASSPTTGGHEQFF,TGTGCCAGCAGCCCGACGACAGGGGGCCATGAGCAGTTCTTC
13,TRBV2,few,TRBJ1-2,TRBD1,CASTGTEDYGYTF,TGTGCCAGCACTGGGACAGAAGACTATGGCTACACCTTC